The TCR beta chain under discussion was sequenced for a study of control samples from healthy donors and cancer patients. Sequencing was performed with immunoSEQ multiplex PCR; in TCRdb, only in-frame clones are kept and a portion is missing. The sample includes about 49,000 clones, roughly 85% of them seen just once. The sequencing sample was made of PBMCs. This TCR was sampled from a woman aged 45-59 years with lung cancer.

Here the CDR3 reads CASSLGPTYEQYF. DNA of the CDR3: TGCGCCAGCAGCTTGGGGCCGACCTACGAGCAGTACTTC. The chain uses TRBV5-1 and TRBJ2-7; D remains unclear. Trimming pared 0 bases from V and 2 bases from J, leaving 6 bases between. Germline V gene sequence: CDR1 SGHRS, CDR2 YFSETQ. CDR3 size: 13 residues.